This T cell receptor (beta chain) was retrieved from a study of blood T cell repertoires in COVID-19. Study information: In each case, the material was cDNA or gDNA derived from T cells, B-cell-depleted T cells, or PBMCs.

Germline V CDR1 and CDR2: LNHDA, SQIVND (reference sequence). Trimming stripped 3 bases from V and 8 bases from J, with 10 bases between. The CDR3 has 12 amino acids. Original analysis: Estimation of nucleated cell counts relied on the amplification of reference gene primers. TCRdb's copy holds only in-frame clones and misses some; the assay was immunoSEQ multiplex PCR. That table furnishes V, J and clone size, whereas the DNA furnished D and trimming. The table lists about 300,000 clones, approximately 86% of them singletons. The source is a man in his 70s with acute or convalescent COVID-19. Sequenced sample: peripheral blood. The chain employs TRBV19 and TRBJ1-2; D remains unclear. The CDR3 reads CASSIRGRGYTF. The DNA for the CDR3 is TGTGCCAGTAGTATTCGAGGTCGCGGCTACACCTTC.